This record looks at one T cell receptor beta chain sequence and its context. As yet, its antigen is unknown. Using immunoSEQ multiplex PCR, the repertoire was profiled, and TCRdb retains in-frame clones only, with some absent. The sample shows some 150,000 clones, 87% of them seen only once. This record comes from a study of T cell responses to AZD1222 COVID-19 vaccine. Study-wide points: Repertoires were obtained only post-peak T cell response.

The sequence was obtained from an adult who received the AZD1222 COVID-19 vaccine. Sequenced material: peripheral blood, taken 28 days after the second AZD1222 dose.

Here the CDR3 DNA reads TGCGCCAGCAGTGAGTCGATTGGTAGTCAAGAATCCAAGGCATGGCAGTTCTTC. The encoded protein is CASSESIGSQESKAWQFF. The J gene is TRBJ2-1, the V gene TRBV10-1; D not certain. The CDR3 totals 18 residues. Germline V lookup: CDR1 WNHNN, CDR2 SYGVQD (reference sequence). Trimming pared 0 bases from V and 12 bases from J, leaving 27 bases between.